A single sample is the source of the 4 T cell receptor beta chains below, sequenced in a study of identical twins. Using its own MiXCR run on the 5' RACE reads, TCRdb lists one record per CDR3 protein. The data contain some 1,700,000 distinct CDR3 sequences, under 35% of them seen just once; the ten biggest clones take up roughly 0.3%. What was sequenced was cord blood. These receptors all come from a newborn girl in good health.

In this sample, this clonotype turned up a few times. This chain links TRBV7-6 with TRBJ2-7; TRBD1 aligns across 9 bases. Germline V CDR1 and CDR2: SGHVS, FNYEAQ. This CDR3 has 16 amino acids. After removal of 2 bases from V and 2 bases from J, the junction contained 7 bases not matched to a gene. The chain's CDR3 is CASSLIPGQGPYEQYF. The CDR3 DNA reads as TGTGCCAGCAGCTTAATCCCGGGACAGGGCCCCTACGAGCAGTACTTC.

The chain has TRBV27 and TRBJ2-7; 8 bases map to TRBD1. Germline V CDR1 and CDR2: MNHEY, SMNVEV (reference sequence). The CDR3 runs 19 residues. J lost 1 base, V lost 5 bases, and 19 bases had no gene match. The CDR3 region is CASSPQPTTGAVRSYEQYF. CDR3 sequence (DNA): TGTGCCAGCAGTCCTCAACCCACGACAGGGGCGGTAAGGTCCTACGAGCAGTACTTC.

The rearrangement joins TRBV4-2 to TRBJ2-3; a possible D gene is TRBD2 (7 bases). Trimming shortened V by 1 base and J by 2 bases, and 19 bases separated the two germline ends. The CDR3 spans 18 residues. Germline V CDR1 and CDR2: LGHNA, YNFKEQ. The CDR3 DNA sequence: TGTGCCAGCAGCCAAGCTTTGGGGGCTAGCGGTTTCACAGATACGCAGTATTTT. Its translation is CASSQALGASGFTDTQYF.

This clonotype was counted a single time. The chain employs TRBV6-1 and TRBJ1-1, with TRBD1 identical over 10 bases. CDR1 is MNHNS, CDR2 SASEGT, per germline. Germline trimming cut 4 bases from V and 6 bases from J; bases unmatched to any gene: 5. The CDR3 spans 14 residues. The CDR3 here is CASSAAGTGAEAFF. The CDR3 region has the DNA TGTGCCAGCAGTGCAGCCGGGACAGGGGCTGAAGCTTTCTTT.